This passage covers 16 T cell receptor beta chains from one sample sequenced in a study of blood T cell repertoires in COVID-19. The data were produced by immunoSEQ multiplex PCR, yet TCRdb's version contains in-frame clones alone and is incomplete. The sample holds over 200,000 clones; around nine tenths are singletons and the top ten take approximately 3.7%. The sequencing sample was made of PBMCs or T cells enriched from blood (not recorded which). The origin of the receptors is a woman aged 30 to 39 who had been exposed to COVID-19.

The V and J genes are TRBV20-1 and TRBJ2-3; 10 nucleotides line up with TRBD2. CDR1 and CDR2 from the germline V gene are DFQATT and SNEGSKA (reference sequence). The CDR3 is 15 amino acids. V lost 3 bases, J lost 0 bases, and 3 bases stayed unmatched. CDR3 in DNA: TGCAGTGCTAGTACTAGCGGGATTAGCACAGATACGCAGTATTTT. This encodes CSASTSGISTDTQYF.

This rearrangement joins TRBV2 to TRBJ1-1, with a possible D match to TRBD1 (6 bases). The CDR3 loop spans 15 amino acids. The germline V and J ends were trimmed by 4 bases and 1 base, with 13 bases remaining between them. Germline V CDR1 and CDR2: SNHLY, FYNNEI. CDR3 sequence (DNA): TGTGCCAGCAGTGGACCGGGACACCAGAACACTGAAGCTTTCTTT. Translation gives CASSGPGHQNTEAFF.

As to this clone: Other nucleotide sequences from this sample produce the same CDR3. This chain uses TRBV19 with TRBJ1-2; 7 bases line up with TRBD1. The CDR3 extends over 14 amino acids. Germline values: CDR1 LNHDA, CDR2 SQIVND (reference sequence). V lost 2 bases to trimming and J lost 4 bases; unmatched junction nucleotides: 4. The CDR3 DNA follows: TGTGCCAGTAGTATAAGACAGGGTGGCTATGGCTACACCTTC. Residues: CASSIRQGGYGYTF.

The genes are TRBV2 and TRBJ2-3; D is uncertain. Per germline, CDR1 SNHLY and CDR2 FYNNEI. The CDR3 runs to 14 residues. V lost 4 bases to trimming and J lost 9 bases, with 17 bases between them. The CDR3 DNA follows: TGTGCCAGCAGTGTTCTAGAATCAACCGGAACGCAGTATTTT. The encoded protein is CASSVLESTGTQYF.

The rearrangement links TRBV12-5 to TRBJ1-2; 8 bases are a match to TRBD1. Germline V gene data show CDR1 as LGHNT and CDR2 as FRNRAP. V lost 2 bases, J lost 5 bases, and 10 bases stayed unmatched. The CDR3 has 16 residues. The CDR3 DNA is TGTGCTAGTGGTTTGCTAAACAGGGGGAAAGGGTATGGCTACACCTTC. It specifies CASGLLNRGKGYGYTF.

The chain recombines TRBV5-6 with TRBJ2-7; D perhaps matches TRBD2 (6 bases). CDR3 length equals 15 residues. Germline CDR1 reads SGHDT; CDR2 reads YYEEEE. V was shortened by 4 bases and J by 3 bases, with 17 bases between the two germline ends. CDR3 sequence: CASSPTSWAGYEQYF. The CDR3 coding sequence is TGTGCCAGCAGCCCGACTAGTTGGGCGGGCTACGAGCAGTACTTC.

Worth noting for this clone: This sample includes further DNA sequences coding for the same CDR3. The J gene is TRBJ1-2, the V gene TRBV19; 9 bases are shared with TRBD1. V was clipped by 6 bases and J by 5 bases; unmatched bases: 1. Germline values: CDR1 LNHDA, CDR2 SQIVND (reference sequence). This CDR3 has 12 residues. As DNA, the CDR3 is TGTGCCAGTAGGACAGGGGGTTATGGCTACACCTTC. The encoded protein is CASRTGGYGYTF.

Worth noting for this clone: Germline and junction disagree at one end, which may indicate a read error. This rearrangement joins TRBV5-6 to TRBJ1-6; 9 bases map to TRBD1. Germline CDR1 is SGHDT and CDR2 is YYEEEE. The CDR3 extends over 16 amino acids. The CDR3 protein is CASSYKQGAYNSPLHF. In DNA form, the CDR3 reads TGTGCCAGCAGCTATAAACAGGGGGCCTACAATTCACCCCTCCACTTT.

The V call is TRBV15, the J call TRBJ1-1, with D possibly being TRBD1 (6 bases). CDR1 is LNHNV, CDR2 YYDKDF, per germline (reference sequence). This CDR3 has 16 amino acids. Trimming took 5 bases from V and 4 from J, leaving 20 bases between them. The CDR3 DNA reads TGTGCCACCAGCCCCAAGGCGGGGGGGGCGAGCACTGAAGCTTTCTTT. As protein: CATSPKAGGASTEAFF.

The chain employs TRBV5-3 and TRBJ2-1, with a tentative D call TRBD2 (5 bases). TRBV5-3 is an open reading frame, and its role is uncertain. With 0 bases removed from V and 2 bases from J, the gap between germline ends came to 6 bases. CDR3 length: 14 amino acids. The CDR3 nucleotides are TGTGCCAGAAGCTTGGCGGGAACCTACAATGAGCAGTTCTTC. Translation gives CARSLAGTYNEQFF.

The gene calls are TRBV13 and TRBJ2-5; D possibly corresponds to TRBD2 (5 bases). Germline V gene data show CDR1 as PRHDT and CDR2 as FYEKMQ (reference sequence). The CDR3 has 18 amino acids. Trimming took 5 bases from V and 3 from J, leaving 25 bases between them. The DNA of the CDR3 is TGTGCCAGCAGCCCGTTCGGCGTTGCCCCGGGATCGAAAGAGACCCAGTACTTC. Translating it yields CASSPFGVAPGSKETQYF.

The rearrangement joins TRBV7-9 to TRBJ2-7; weak D call: TRBD2 (6 bases). Trimming removed 1 base at V and 3 bases at J, with 10 bases between. Germline V gene data show CDR1 as SEHNR and CDR2 as FQNEAQ (reference sequence). The CDR3 has 14 residues. The CDR3 bases are TGTGCCAGCAGCTTAGGGCCGGGACTCTACGAGCAGTACTTC. It is translated as CASSLGPGLYEQYF.

CDR3 sequence: CASSLGGAGEHEQYF. In DNA form, the CDR3 reads TGTGCCAGCAGTTTAGGGGGCGCGGGAGAACACGAGCAGTACTTC. The V call is TRBV28, the J call TRBJ2-7, with D tentatively TRBD2 (7 bases). Germline CDR1 MDHEN, CDR2 SYDVKM. This CDR3 is 15 amino acids long. The V and J ends lost 2 bases and 5 bases respectively, with 16 bases between them.

This clone was found once. The rearrangement links TRBV5-1 to TRBJ2-2; D gene uncertain. This CDR3 contains 13 residues. V shed 0 bases and J shed 5 bases, with 5 bases lying between them. Germline CDR1 and CDR2: SGHRS and YFSETQ. The CDR3 DNA reads as TGCGCCAGCAGCTTGGTTGTAACCGGGGAGCTGTTTTTT. Translated, it gives CASSLVVTGELFF.

The gene calls are TRBV29-1 and TRBJ2-7; 7 bases match TRBD2. Losses at the gene ends were 6 bases for V and 7 bases for J; bases not matched to a gene: 21. Germline values: CDR1 SQVTM, CDR2 ANQGSEA. The CDR3 runs to 16 residues. Written as DNA, the CDR3 is TGCAGCGTGGGGGAGAGAGGCGGGAGTTTATGGGGAGAGCAGTACTTC. It yields the protein CSVGERGGSLWGEQYF.

J is TRBJ2-7 and V is TRBV5-1; TRBD1 matches at 9 bases. Germline trimming cut 2 bases from V and 5 bases from J; bases unmatched to any gene: 5. This CDR3 spans 14 amino acids. Germline V gene data show CDR1 as SGHRS and CDR2 as YFSETQ. This CDR3 is CASSLGTGSHEQYF. The CDR3 DNA reads as TGCGCCAGCAGCTTAGGGACAGGGTCCCACGAGCAGTACTTC.